This T cell receptor beta chain was sequenced in a study of T cells in Graves' hyperthyroidism and ophthalmopathy. V lost 5 bases, J lost 3 bases, and 19 bases lay in between. The CDR3 is 16 residues long. Predating any ophthalmopathy symptoms, the blood sample was taken at first hyperthyroidism diagnosis. Amplification of TCR beta CDR3 regions used RNA as the template. Primed by the HTBI set, a first-round RT-PCR was run on the TCR CDR3. Using its own MiXCR run on the multiplex PCR reads, TCRdb lists one record per CDR3 protein. Here the sample spans tens of thousands of distinct CDR3 sequences, about 50% being singletons. Of note for this clonotype: Its antigen is unidentified.

Study outcomes and limitations: Before onset, ophthalmopathy was predicted by the model a median approximately 6.7 months earlier.

The sequenced sample consisted of blood. The source is a woman between 50 and 59 years old with Graves' hyperthyroidism that later progressed to Graves' ophthalmopathy. This chain connects TRBV12-3 or TRBV12-4 to TRBJ1-2; weak D call: TRBD1 (5 bases). As DNA, the CDR3 is TGTGCCAGCAGTCCTAGCCTTTCTGGGGCTGACTATGGCTACACCTTC. Protein sequence: CASSPSLSGADYGYTF.